Listed below are T cell receptor beta chains from one sample, sequenced in a study of blood T cell repertoires in COVID-19. Some clones are missing from TCRdb's copy, which holds only in-frame ones; the method was immunoSEQ multiplex PCR. Here the sample spans 300,000 to 450,000 clones, approximately 91% being singletons. Sequencing input: PBMCs or T cells enriched from blood (not recorded which). These receptors were collected from a woman aged 25 to 45 who had been exposed to COVID-19. The CDR3 runs from the conserved cysteine through the conserved F or W. Fields, in order: V gene, clone size, J gene, D gene, CDR3 DNA, CDR3 protein. D genes are given only for firm matches. Not all rows give a size; the values are once, few, many and, for expanded clones, a class.

TRBV11-2	NA	TRBJ2-1	NA	TGTGCCAGCAGCTCCCGCCCCTCCGGGAGCTCCTACAATGAGCAGTTCTTC	CASSSRPSGSSYNEQFF
TRBV5-1	NA	TRBJ2-3	NA	TGCGCCAGCAGCTTGGTGGGGCTCACAGATACGCAGTATTTT	CASSLVGLTDTQYF
TRBV28	NA	TRBJ1-5	NA	TGTGCCAGCAGTTTGAGATTGACAAATCAGCCCCAGCATTTT	CASSLRLTNQPQHF
TRBV18	NA	TRBJ2-7	TRBD1	TGTGCCAGCTCACCTTTTGGACAGGGAGGCTCCTACGAGCAGTACTTC	CASSPFGQGGSYEQYF
TRBV10-3	NA	TRBJ1-2	TRBD1	TGTGCCATCAGTATAGACAGGGGGTATGGCTACACCTTC	CAISIDRGYGYTF
TRBV6-1	once	TRBJ2-7	TRBD2	TGTGCCAGCAGTGAAAGCCCACTAGCGGTAAGCTCCTACGAGCAGTACTTC	CASSESPLAVSSYEQYF
TRBV5-1	NA	TRBJ2-1	NA	TGCGCCAGCAGCCTGAACGGACTAAGGTCGCAGCATGAGCAGTTCTTC	CASSLNGLRSQHEQFF
TRBV12-3/TRBV12-4	once	TRBJ1-5	NA	TGTGCCAGCAGTCCAAATAGCAATCAGCCCCAGCATTTT	CASSPNSNQPQHF
TRBV19	NA	TRBJ2-6	NA	TGTGCCAGTAGTGGACAGATTGGGGCCAACGTCCTGACTTTC	CASSGQIGANVLTF
TRBV5-5	NA	TRBJ2-5	TRBD1	TGTGCCAGCAGCTTGTGGACAGGGGCATTCCAAGAGACCCAGTACTTC	CASSLWTGAFQETQYF
TRBV7-9	NA	TRBJ1-2	NA	TGTGCCAGCAGCGCGTCTGGGGCCCGCTATGGCTACACCTTC	CASSASGARYGYTF
TRBV7-8	NA	TRBJ2-7	TRBD1	TGTGCCAGCAGCTTGGGACAGGCGGACTACGAGCAGTACTTC	CASSLGQADYEQYF
TRBV3-1/TRBV3-2	NA	TRBJ1-3	NA	TGTGCCAGCAGCCAAGATAGGGGGGGTTACTCTGGAAACACCATATATTTT	CASSQDRGGYSGNTIYF
TRBV6-1	NA	TRBJ2-7	TRBD2	TGTGCCAGCAGTGTCTCCCGCAGCGGGAGGGGGTCCTACGAGCAGTACTTC	CASSVSRSGRGSYEQYF
TRBV7-6	NA	TRBJ2-7	NA	TGTGCCAGCAGCTTAGTCGCAGGGCCAAGCGAGCAGTACTTC	CASSLVAGPSEQYF
TRBV19	NA	TRBJ2-5	TRBD1	TGTGCCAGTAGTCTATCCACAGGGGGTCAAGAGACCCAGTACTTC	CASSLSTGGQETQYF
TRBV19	NA	TRBJ2-4	NA	TGTGCCAGTAGTAAGCCCGTAGCCAAAAACATTCAGTACTTC	CASSKPVAKNIQYF
TRBV28	NA	TRBJ1-2	NA	TGTGCCAGCAGTTTTACGGGAAATGGCTACACCTTC	CASSFTGNGYTF
TRBV28	NA	TRBJ1-2	NA	TGTGCCAGCCTAGAGAACCTCCCCAACTATGGCTACACCTTC	CASLENLPNYGYTF
TRBV12-5	NA	TRBJ1-1	TRBD1	TGTGCTAGTGCTTTTGGGGACAGGGGTAACACTGAAGCTTTCTTT	CASAFGDRGNTEAFF
TRBV7-9	NA	TRBJ2-2	TRBD1	TGTGCCAGCAGCTTACAGGGGGTTGAGACCGGGGAGCTGTTTTTT	CASSLQGVETGELFF
TRBV5-1	NA	TRBJ2-1	TRBD2	TGCGCCAGCAGCTTCACCGGGACTAGCGCGAATGAGCAGTTCTTC	CASSFTGTSANEQFF
TRBV3-1/TRBV3-2	NA	TRBJ2-1	TRBD1	TGTGCCAGCAGCCAGGACAGGGCTAGGGCTGAGCAGTTCTTC	CASSQDRARAEQFF
TRBV10-2	NA	TRBJ2-1	TRBD2	TGCGCCAGCAGCCCTAGCGGGAGGGCCCGAAATGAGCAGTTCTTC	CASSPSGRARNEQFF
TRBV7-8	once	TRBJ2-2	TRBD2	TGTGCCAGCAGCTTACCCCGACTAGCGGTGAACACCGGGGAGCTGTTTTTT	CASSLPRLAVNTGELFF
TRBV2	NA	TRBJ2-7	TRBD2	TGTGCCAGCGGGCAGCGGGAGGGGTCCTACGAGCAGTACTTC	CASGQREGSYEQYF
TRBV7-2	NA	TRBJ1-5	TRBD1	TGTGCCAGCAGCTTATCAGGGGGCGATACTCAGCCCCAGCATTTT	CASSLSGGDTQPQHF
TRBV19	NA	TRBJ1-1	TRBD1	TGTGCCAGTAGTCCTCTACATACAGGGGGCACTGAAGCTTTCTTT	CASSPLHTGGTEAFF
TRBV19	NA	TRBJ2-7	TRBD2	TGTGCCAGTAGCTCTTCCGGGTGGACTAGCGGGACTCTGGGCCTCGAGCAGTACTTC	CASSSSGWTSGTLGLEQYF
TRBV12-3/TRBV12-4	NA	TRBJ1-2	TRBD1	TGTGCCAGCACCCCGGGACAGGGGAATGGCTACACCTTC	CASTPGQGNGYTF
TRBV27	few	TRBJ1-2	TRBD1	TGTGCCAGCAGTTATGGACAGGGTAACTATGGCTACACCTTC	CASSYGQGNYGYTF
TRBV20-1	NA	TRBJ1-5	NA	TGCAGTGCTAGTATCCCCGCCGGTGGAGGCAATCAGCCCCAGCATTTT	CSASIPAGGGNQPQHF
TRBV19	NA	TRBJ1-3	TRBD1	TGTGCCAGTAGTCCTGACAGGGCAGATGGAAACACCATATATTTT	CASSPDRADGNTIYF
TRBV28	NA	TRBJ2-1	NA	TGTGCCAGCAAGGTTGGCGGGCCCCGGAATGAGCAGTTCTTC	CASKVGGPRNEQFF
TRBV5-1	NA	TRBJ2-3	TRBD1	TGCGCCAGCAGCCTAAACAGGGGGGGCACAGATACGCAGTATTTT	CASSLNRGGTDTQYF
TRBV2	NA	TRBJ2-1	NA	TGTGCCAGCAAGGAGGGGCGCTCCTACAATGAGCAGTTCTTC	CASKEGRSYNEQFF
TRBV5-5	NA	TRBJ2-7	TRBD2	TGTGCCAGCAGCTTGTGGACTAGCGGGCCGTTGGCCTACGAGCAGTACTTC	CASSLWTSGPLAYEQYF
TRBV5-1	NA	TRBJ2-3	NA	TGCGCCAGCAGTCCCTACCCCGAGGGCACAGATACGCAGTATTTT	CASSPYPEGTDTQYF
TRBV7-6	NA	TRBJ2-1	TRBD2	TGTGCCAGCACCCCGGGGGCGGGAGGGTCCTACAATGAGCAGTTCTTC	CASTPGAGGSYNEQFF
TRBV30	once	TRBJ2-2	TRBD2	TGTGCCTGGAGTGTAACTAGCGGGAGGGAGCTGTTTTTT	CAWSVTSGRELFF
TRBV30	once	TRBJ1-2	NA	TGTGCCTGCCCCCAGACCAGGGGAAGTTATGGCTACACCTTC	CACPQTRGSYGYTF
TRBV11-2	NA	TRBJ1-4	NA	TGTGCCAGCAGCCCCAGGGGATCCGAAGAACTGTTTTTT	CASSPRGSEELFF
TRBV6-6	NA	TRBJ1-6	TRBD1	TGTGCCAGCAGGGCAGGGGGAGATAATTCACCCCTCCACTTT	CASRAGGDNSPLHF
TRBV7-2	NA	TRBJ1-4	NA	TGTGCCAGCAGCTTAGGGGGGGACGAAAAACTGTTTTTT	CASSLGGDEKLFF
TRBV2	NA	TRBJ2-5	TRBD2	TGTGCCAGCAGTGCCGGGACTAGCGGGAGGAAGACCCAGTACTTC	CASSAGTSGRKTQYF
TRBV11-3	NA	TRBJ2-7	NA	TGTGCCAGCAGCCAGCGGGCGCAGGCCTACGAGCAGTACTTC	CASSQRAQAYEQYF
TRBV10-3	NA	TRBJ2-2	NA	TGTGCCATAACCCCCAACAGCAACACCGGGGAGCTGTTTTTT	CAITPNSNTGELFF
TRBV4-2	NA	TRBJ2-2	NA	TGTGCCAGCAGCCTACAACCCGGGGAGCTGTTTTTT	CASSLQPGELFF
TRBV10-1	NA	TRBJ2-3	TRBD1	TGCGCCAGCAGCCCGGGACAGGTAACAACGCAGTATTTT	CASSPGQVTTQYF
TRBV10-3	NA	TRBJ1-6	TRBD1	TGTGCCATCAGCGGGACAGACAATTCACCCCTCCACTTT	CAISGTDNSPLHF
TRBV7-6	NA	TRBJ2-7	TRBD2	TGTGCCAGCAGCGCCGAGACTAGCGCTGCCTACGAGCAGTACTTC	CASSAETSAAYEQYF